There are a few counts of the clone carrying this TCR beta chain. Its antigen is unknown. The junction departs from the called germline gene at one end, perhaps through a read error. In germline, CDR1 is MGHRA, CDR2 YSYEKL. This CDR3 has 14 amino acids. The record originates from a study of Graves' ophthalmopathy and Graves' hyperthyroidism. Study information: Peripheral blood was gathered at first diagnosis, ahead of any treatment whatsoever.

Overall study findings and caveats: Blood was where most expanded thyroid clonotypes above 0.001 frequency also turned up. The model's ophthalmopathy progression predictions had more than 55% sensitivity and 72.22% specificity.

The authors amplified TCR beta CDR3 regions, and they did so from RNA transcripts for repertoire sequencing. First-round RT-PCR relied on HTBI primers, and a second-round multiplex PCR came next. TCRdb re-called the multiplex PCR reads with MiXCR, one entry per CDR3 protein. The sample carries roughly 400,000 distinct CDR3 sequences, 15% recorded once. The chain employs TRBV4-1 and TRBJ1-2, with TRBD1 as a possible D gene (5 bases). Material for sequencing was peripheral blood. This TCR was recovered from a woman between 18 and 30 years old with stable Graves' hyperthyroidism. In DNA form, the CDR3 reads TGCGCCAGCAGCCAAGATCCCTGGGACGGGGTTATGATCTTC. Translating gives CASSQDPWDGVMIF.